Listed below are T cell receptor beta chains from one sample, sequenced in a study of T cells in Graves' hyperthyroidism and ophthalmopathy. TCRdb re-analysed the multiplex PCR reads in MiXCR, keeping a single row per CDR3 protein. The sample holds hundreds of thousands of distinct CDR3 sequences; 35% to 40% are singletons and the top ten take more than 7%. What was sequenced was blood. These receptors were collected from a man aged 18 to 30 with Graves' hyperthyroidism. The CDR3 runs from the conserved cysteine through the conserved F or W. D genes are given only for firm matches. Clone size is shown for a subset of rows, as once, few, many or a class of expanded clone.

D gene	V gene	clone size	J gene	CDR3 DNA	CDR3 protein
.	TRBV9	few	TRBJ1-1	TGTGCCAGCAGCCCATCCGGGACGGCTCCCTTAGGAGCTTTCTTT	CASSPSGTAPLGAFF
TRBD1	TRBV7-4	few	TRBJ2-7	TGTGCCAGCAGCCAAGGGACAGGGAATAGCGAGCAGTACTTC	CASSQGTGNSEQYF
TRBD1	TRBV20-1	.	TRBJ1-5	TGCAGTGCTACCCTACCAGGGGGGGACAATCAGCCCCAGCATTTT	CSATLPGGDNQPQHF
.	TRBV10-3	.	TRBJ2-5	TGTGCCATCAGTGAGTTGAGCAAAGACGGACAAGAGACCCAGTACTTC	CAISELSKDGQETQYF
.	TRBV7-3	.	TRBJ2-7	TGTGCCAGCAGCACTACTGACAATGAGCAGTACTTC	CASSTTDNEQYF
.	TRBV7-2	.	TRBJ1-5	TGTGCCAGCAGCTTCCTAGGGGGAAGGGGTCAGCCCCAGCATTTT	CASSFLGGRGQPQHF
TRBD1	TRBV27	few	TRBJ2-7	TGTGCCAGCAGAAGGGGACAGGGAATCTACGAGCAGTACTTC	CASRRGQGIYEQYF
.	TRBV20-1	many	TRBJ2-5	TGCAGTGCCCCTCCCGACCCTTCAGGAGAGACCCAGTACTTC	CSAPPDPSGETQYF
.	TRBV7-8	.	TRBJ2-2	TGTGCCAGCAGCTTAGCTGACAGGTGGCTTTATCCGAACACCGGGGAGCTGTTTTTT	CASSLADRWLYPNTGELFF
.	TRBV7-9	once	TRBJ2-3	TGTGCCAGCAGCCAAGATGGTGGACGGACGCAGTATTTT	CASSQDGGRTQYF
.	TRBV6-1	.	TRBJ2-6	TGTGCCAGCAGTTGGACCAGTGCCAACGTCCTGACTTTC	CASSWTSANVLTF
.	TRBV19	many	TRBJ1-5	TGTGCCAGTAGTAAAGATAGCAATCAGCCCCAGCATTTT	CASSKDSNQPQHF
.	TRBV29-1	many	TRBJ1-2	TGCAGCGTTGAACAGGGGACCTCCTATGGCTACACCTTC	CSVEQGTSYGYTF
TRBD2	TRBV7-9	.	TRBJ2-7	TGTGCCAGCAGCCATGACGGACTAGCGGGAGGGTACGAGCAGTACTTC	CASSHDGLAGGYEQYF
.	TRBV7-8	.	TRBJ2-7	TGTGCCAGCAGCTTAACGGCGGCAGGGGCATACGAGCAGTACTTC	CASSLTAAGAYEQYF
TRBD1	TRBV29-1	many	TRBJ1-1	TGCAGCGTTTTGGGCGAGACAGGGGACGCAGCTTTCTTT	CSVLGETGDAAFF
TRBD2	TRBV6-1	few	TRBJ2-2	TGTGCCAGCAGTTTCCGGGACTACCCATGGTACGGGGAGCTGTTTTTT	CASSFRDYPWYGELFF
.	TRBV4-1	few	TRBJ1-1	TGCGCCAGCAGCCAAGAAGTGACACCGAACACTGAAGCTTTCTTT	CASSQEVTPNTEAFF
.	TRBV7-9	.	TRBJ1-6	TGTGCCAGCAGCTTAGCTAGCGGTGAATCACCCCTCCACTTT	CASSLASGESPLHF
.	TRBV2	.	TRBJ1-1	TGTGCCAGCAGTTTATTACAGGGTCGGGAAGCTTTCTTT	CASSLLQGREAFF
TRBD1	TRBV7-8	many	TRBJ1-2	TGTGCCAGCAGCTTACAGGGGGCTGAATATGGCTACACCTTC	CASSLQGAEYGYTF
.	TRBV12-3/TRBV12-4	few	TRBJ2-5	TGTGCCAGCTCCAACAGGGTATTGCAAGAGACCCAGTACTTC	CASSNRVLQETQYF
.	TRBV6-5	.	TRBJ2-5	TGTGCCGGCAGTGTAAGACCAGCGCTGCAAGAGACCCAGTACTTC	CAGSVRPALQETQYF
.	TRBV7-9	once	TRBJ1-4	TGTGCCAGCAGCCAAGAGAGGAAGACTAATGAAAAACTGTTTTTT	CASSQERKTNEKLFF
.	TRBV20-1	few	TRBJ1-2	TGCAGTGCTAGAGGGCTATCTAACTATGGCTACACCTTC	CSARGLSNYGYTF
TRBD1	TRBV9	.	TRBJ2-6	TGTGCCAGCAGCGTGGGACAGGGTGCCCCTGGGGCCAACGTCCTGACTTTC	CASSVGQGAPGANVLTF